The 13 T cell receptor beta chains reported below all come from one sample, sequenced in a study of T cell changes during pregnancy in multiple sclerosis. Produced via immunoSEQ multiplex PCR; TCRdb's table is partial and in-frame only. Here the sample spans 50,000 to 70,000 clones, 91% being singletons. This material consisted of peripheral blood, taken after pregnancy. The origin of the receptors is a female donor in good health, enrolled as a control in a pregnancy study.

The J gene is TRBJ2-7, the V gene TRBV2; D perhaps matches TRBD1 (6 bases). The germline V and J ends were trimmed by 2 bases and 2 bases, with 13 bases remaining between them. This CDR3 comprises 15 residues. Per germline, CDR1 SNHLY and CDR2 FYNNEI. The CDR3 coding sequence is TGTGCCAGCAGTGAACTGACAGGTAAAGCCTACGAGCAGTACTTC. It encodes CASSELTGKAYEQYF.

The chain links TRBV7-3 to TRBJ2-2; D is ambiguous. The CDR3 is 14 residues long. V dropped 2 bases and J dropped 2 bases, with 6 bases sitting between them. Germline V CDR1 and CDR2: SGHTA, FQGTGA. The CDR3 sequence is CASSLPGNTGELFF. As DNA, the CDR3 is TGTGCCAGCAGCTTACCGGGTAACACCGGGGAGCTGTTTTTT. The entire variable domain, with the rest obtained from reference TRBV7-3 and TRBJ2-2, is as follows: GAGVSQTPSNKVTEKGKYVELRCDPISGHTALYWYRQSLGQGPEFLIYFQGTGAADDSGLPNDRFFAVRPEGSVSTLKIQRTERGDSAVYLCASSLPGNTGELFFGEGSRLTVL.

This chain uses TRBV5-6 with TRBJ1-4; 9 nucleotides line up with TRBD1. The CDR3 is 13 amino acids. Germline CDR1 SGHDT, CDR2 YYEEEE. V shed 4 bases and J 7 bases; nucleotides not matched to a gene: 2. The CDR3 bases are TGTGCCAGCAGCCTGACAGGGGGTGAAAAACTGTTTTTT. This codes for CASSLTGGEKLFF.

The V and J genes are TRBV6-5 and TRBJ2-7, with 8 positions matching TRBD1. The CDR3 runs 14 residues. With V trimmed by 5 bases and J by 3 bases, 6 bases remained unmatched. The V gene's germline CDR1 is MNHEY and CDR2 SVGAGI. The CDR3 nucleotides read TGTGCCAGCAGTACACAGGGGGAATTCTACGAGCAGTACTTC. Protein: CASSTQGEFYEQYF.

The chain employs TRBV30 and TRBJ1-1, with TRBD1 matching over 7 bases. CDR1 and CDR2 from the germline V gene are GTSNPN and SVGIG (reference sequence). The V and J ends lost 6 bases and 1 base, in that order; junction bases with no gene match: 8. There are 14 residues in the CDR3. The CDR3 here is CACPGGNENTEAFF. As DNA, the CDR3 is TGTGCCTGCCCAGGGGGAAACGAGAACACTGAAGCTTTCTTT.

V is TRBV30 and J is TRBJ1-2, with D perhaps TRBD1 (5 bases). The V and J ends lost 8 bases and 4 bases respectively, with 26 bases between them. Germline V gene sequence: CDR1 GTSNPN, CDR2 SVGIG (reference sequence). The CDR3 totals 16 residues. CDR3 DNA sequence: TGTGCCGGCCGACGGGGGGGGACGCAGGGAACCTATGGCTACACCTTC. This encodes CAGRRGGTQGTYGYTF.

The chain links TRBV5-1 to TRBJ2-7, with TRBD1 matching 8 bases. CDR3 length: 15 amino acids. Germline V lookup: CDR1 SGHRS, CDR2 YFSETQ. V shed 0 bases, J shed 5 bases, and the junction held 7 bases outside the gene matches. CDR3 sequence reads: CASSLGRGQGDEQYF. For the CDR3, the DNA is TGCGCCAGCAGCTTGGGCCGCGGACAGGGAGACGAGCAGTACTTC.

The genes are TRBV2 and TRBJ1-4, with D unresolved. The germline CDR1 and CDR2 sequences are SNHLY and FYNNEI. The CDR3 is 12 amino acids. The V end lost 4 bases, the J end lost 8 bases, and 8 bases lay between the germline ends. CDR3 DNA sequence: TGTGCCAGCAGTGTGGGCCCGGAAAAACTGTTTTTT. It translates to CASSVGPEKLFF. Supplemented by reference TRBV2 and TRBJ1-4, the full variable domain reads EPEVTQTPSHQVTQMGQEVILRCVPISNHLYFYWYRQILGQKVEFLVSFYNNEISEKSEIFDDQFSVERPDGSNFTLKIRSTKLEDSAMYFCASSVGPEKLFFGSGTQLSVL.

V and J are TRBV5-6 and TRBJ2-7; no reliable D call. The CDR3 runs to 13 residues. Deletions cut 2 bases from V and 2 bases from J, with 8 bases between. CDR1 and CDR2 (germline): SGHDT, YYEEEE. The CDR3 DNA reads TGTGCCAGCAGCTTACCGGCGGCCTACGAGCAGTACTTC. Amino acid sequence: CASSLPAAYEQYF.

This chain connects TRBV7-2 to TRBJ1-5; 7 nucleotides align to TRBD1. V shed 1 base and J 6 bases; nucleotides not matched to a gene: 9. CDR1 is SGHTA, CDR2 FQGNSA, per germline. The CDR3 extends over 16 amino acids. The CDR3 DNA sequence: TGTGCCAGCAGCTTAGGCTTATCAGGGGGAGGTCAGCCCCAGCATTTT. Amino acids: CASSLGLSGGGQPQHF.

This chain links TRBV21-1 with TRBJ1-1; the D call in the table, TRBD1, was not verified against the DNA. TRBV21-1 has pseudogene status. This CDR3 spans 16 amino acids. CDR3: CASSSTPRRLNTEAFF. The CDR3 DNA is TGTGCCAGCAGCTCCACCCCCAGGCGACTGAACACTGAAGCTTTCTTT.

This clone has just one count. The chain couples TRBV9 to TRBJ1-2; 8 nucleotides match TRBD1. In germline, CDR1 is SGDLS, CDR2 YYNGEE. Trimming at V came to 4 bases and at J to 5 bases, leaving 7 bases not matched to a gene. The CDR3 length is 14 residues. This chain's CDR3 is CASSYRDRGYGYTF. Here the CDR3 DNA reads TGTGCCAGCAGCTATCGAGACAGGGGATATGGCTACACCTTC. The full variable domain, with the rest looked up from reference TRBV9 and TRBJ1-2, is DSGVTQTPKHLITATGQRVTLRCSPRSGDLSVYWYQQSLDQGLQFLIQYYNGEERAKGNILERFSAQQFPDLHSELNLSSLELGDSALYFCASSYRDRGYGYTFGSGTRLTVV.

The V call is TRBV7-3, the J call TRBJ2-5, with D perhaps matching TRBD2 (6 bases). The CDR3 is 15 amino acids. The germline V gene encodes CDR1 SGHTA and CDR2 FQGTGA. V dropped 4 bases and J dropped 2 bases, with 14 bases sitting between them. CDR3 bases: TGTGCCAGCAGCTCGGGCCTCGGGGGACAAGAGACCCAGTACTTC. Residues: CASSSGLGGQETQYF.